This TCR beta chain was documented in a study of cytomegalovirus exposure and HLA in healthy donors. Comments on this clone: Its target is not known. Its ends do not fully match the called genes, so a read error is possible.

Findings and caveats of the study: For most TCR sequences rarity was the rule, although some public TCRs occurred in many donors. When analyzed later, the rates of TCR association showed variation by HLA locus, with DRB1 the most and HLA-C the fewest. Highly shared variants forming one cluster were likely a sequencing artifact.

From germline, CDR1 is SEHNR and CDR2 FQNEAQ (reference sequence). The CDR3 sequence is 15 residues long. A multiplex PCR was run with 60 Vbeta primers and 13 Jbeta primers. TCRdb keeps only in-frame clones here, not all; method: immunoSEQ multiplex PCR. This sample has about 200,000 clones, with roughly 77% found just once. The source is a male donor in good health and CMV-seropositive. The sample comprised PBMCs. The chain uses TRBV7-9 and TRBJ2-2; perhaps TRBD2 as D (5 bases). The CDR3 coding sequence is TGTTCCAGCAGCGAAGGGAGCGGATTCACCGGGGAGCTGTTTTTT. This codes for CSSSEGSGFTGELFF.